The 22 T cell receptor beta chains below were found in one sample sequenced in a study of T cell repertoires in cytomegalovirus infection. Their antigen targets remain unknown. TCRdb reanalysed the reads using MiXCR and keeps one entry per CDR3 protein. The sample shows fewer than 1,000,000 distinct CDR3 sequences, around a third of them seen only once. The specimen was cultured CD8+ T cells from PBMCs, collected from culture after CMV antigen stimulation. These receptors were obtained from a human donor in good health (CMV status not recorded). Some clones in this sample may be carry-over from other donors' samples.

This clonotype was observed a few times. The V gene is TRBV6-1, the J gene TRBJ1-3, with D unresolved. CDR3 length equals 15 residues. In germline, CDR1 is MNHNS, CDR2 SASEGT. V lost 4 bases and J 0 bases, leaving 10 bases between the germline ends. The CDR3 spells CASSADRSSGNTIYF. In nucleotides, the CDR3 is TGTGCCAGCAGTGCGGACCGTAGCTCTGGAAACACCATATATTTT.

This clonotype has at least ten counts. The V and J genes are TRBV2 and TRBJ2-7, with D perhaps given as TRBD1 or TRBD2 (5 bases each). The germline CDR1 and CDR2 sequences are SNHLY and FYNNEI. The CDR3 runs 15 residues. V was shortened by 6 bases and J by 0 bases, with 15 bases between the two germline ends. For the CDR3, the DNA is TGTGCCAGCAGACAACCCGGGACGGCCTCCTACGAGCAGTACTTC. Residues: CASRQPGTASYEQYF.

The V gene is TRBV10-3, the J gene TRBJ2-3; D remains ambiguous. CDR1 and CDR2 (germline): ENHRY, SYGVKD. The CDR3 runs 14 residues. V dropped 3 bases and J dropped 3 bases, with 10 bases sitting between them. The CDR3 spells CAISDPGSTDTQYF. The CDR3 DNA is TGTGCCATCAGTGACCCGGGTTCAACAGATACGCAGTATTTT.

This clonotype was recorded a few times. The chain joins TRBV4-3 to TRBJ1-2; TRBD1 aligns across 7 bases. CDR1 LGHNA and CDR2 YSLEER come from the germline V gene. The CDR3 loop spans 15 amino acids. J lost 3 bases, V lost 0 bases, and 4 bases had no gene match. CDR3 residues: CASSQEYRGDYGYTF. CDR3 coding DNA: TGCGCCAGCAGCCAAGAGTACAGGGGTGACTATGGCTACACCTTC.

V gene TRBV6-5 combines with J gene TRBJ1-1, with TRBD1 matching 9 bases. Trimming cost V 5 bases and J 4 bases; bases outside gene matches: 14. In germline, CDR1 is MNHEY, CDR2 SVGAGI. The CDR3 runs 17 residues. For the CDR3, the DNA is TGTGCCAGCAGTCCTCCGGGACAGGGACTGTTGTTCACTGAAGCTTTCTTT. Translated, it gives CASSPPGQGLLFTEAFF.

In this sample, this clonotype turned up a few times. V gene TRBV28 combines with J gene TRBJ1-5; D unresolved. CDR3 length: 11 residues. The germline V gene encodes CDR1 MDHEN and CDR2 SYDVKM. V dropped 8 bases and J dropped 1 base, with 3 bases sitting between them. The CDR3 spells CASASNQPQHF. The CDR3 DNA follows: TGTGCCAGCGCGAGCAATCAGCCCCAGCATTTT.

CDR3 nucleotide sequence: TGTGCCAGCAGTGAATATAGAAGGGGGAATTCACCCCTCCACTTT. Its protein is CASSEYRRGNSPLHF. The chain recombines TRBV6-1 with TRBJ1-6, with D maybe TRBD1 (6 bases). This CDR3 has 15 residues. The V end was cut by 2 bases, the J end by 7 bases, with 12 bases between. Germline lookup yields CDR1 MNHNS and CDR2 SASEGT.

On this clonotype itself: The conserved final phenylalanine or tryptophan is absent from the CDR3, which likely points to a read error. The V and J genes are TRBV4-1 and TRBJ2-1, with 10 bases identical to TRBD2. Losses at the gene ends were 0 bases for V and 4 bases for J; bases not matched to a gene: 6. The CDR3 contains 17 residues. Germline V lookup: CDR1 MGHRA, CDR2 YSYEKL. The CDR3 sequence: CASSQEVTSGAYNEQFS. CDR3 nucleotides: TGCGCCAGCAGCCAAGAGGTAACTAGCGGGGCGTACAATGAGCAGTTCTCC.

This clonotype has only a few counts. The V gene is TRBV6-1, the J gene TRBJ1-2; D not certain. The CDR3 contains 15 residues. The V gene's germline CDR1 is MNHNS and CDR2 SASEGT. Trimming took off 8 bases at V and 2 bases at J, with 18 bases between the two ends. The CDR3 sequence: CASHLRTTPNYGYTF. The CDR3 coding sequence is TGTGCCAGCCATCTTAGGACCACCCCAAACTATGGCTACACCTTC.

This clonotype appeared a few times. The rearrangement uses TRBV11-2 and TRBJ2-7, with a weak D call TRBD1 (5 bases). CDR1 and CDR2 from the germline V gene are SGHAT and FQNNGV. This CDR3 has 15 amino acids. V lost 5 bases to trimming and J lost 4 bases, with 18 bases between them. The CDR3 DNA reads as TGTGCCAGCAGCAGCGTAAAGGGGAAGAAATACGAGCAGTACTTC. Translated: CASSSVKGKKYEQYF.

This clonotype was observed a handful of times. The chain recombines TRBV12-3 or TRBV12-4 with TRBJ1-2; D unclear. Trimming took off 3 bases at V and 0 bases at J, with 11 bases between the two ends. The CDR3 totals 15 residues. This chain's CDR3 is CASSLDKGANYGYTF. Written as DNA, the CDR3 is TGTGCCAGCAGTTTGGATAAGGGAGCTAACTATGGCTACACCTTC.

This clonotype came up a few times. DNA for the CDR3: TGTGCCAGCAGCGAGGAGGGCACAGATACGCAGTATTTT. Translating gives CASSEEGTDTQYF. The chain carries TRBV9 and TRBJ2-3, with D tentatively TRBD2 (5 bases). This CDR3 has 13 amino acids. The V end lost 3 bases, the J end lost 1 base, and 6 bases lay between the germline ends. Germline-derived CDR1 and CDR2 are SGDLS and YYNGEE.

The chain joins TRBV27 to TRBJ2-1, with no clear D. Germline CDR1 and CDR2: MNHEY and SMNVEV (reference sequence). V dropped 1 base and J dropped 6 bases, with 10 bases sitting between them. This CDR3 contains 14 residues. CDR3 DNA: TGTGCCAGCAGTTTATACGGCAACCCCAATGAGCAGTTCTTC. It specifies CASSLYGNPNEQFF.

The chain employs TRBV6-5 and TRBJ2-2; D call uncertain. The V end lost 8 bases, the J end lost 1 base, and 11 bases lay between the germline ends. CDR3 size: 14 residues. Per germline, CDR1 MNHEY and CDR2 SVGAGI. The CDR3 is CASLGHKNTGELFF. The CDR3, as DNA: TGTGCCAGCCTGGGCCATAAGAACACCGGGGAGCTGTTTTTT.

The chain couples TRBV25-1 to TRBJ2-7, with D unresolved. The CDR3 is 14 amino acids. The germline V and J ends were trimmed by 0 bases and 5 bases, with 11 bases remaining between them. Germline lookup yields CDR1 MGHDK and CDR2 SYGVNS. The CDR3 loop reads CASSEYFGSDEQYF. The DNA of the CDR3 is TGTGCCAGCAGTGAATATTTCGGGTCCGACGAGCAGTACTTC.

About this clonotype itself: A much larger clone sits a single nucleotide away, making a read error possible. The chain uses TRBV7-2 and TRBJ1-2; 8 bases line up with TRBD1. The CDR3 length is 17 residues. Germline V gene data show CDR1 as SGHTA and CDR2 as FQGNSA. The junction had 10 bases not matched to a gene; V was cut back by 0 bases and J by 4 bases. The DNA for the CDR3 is TGTGCCAGCAGCTTAGCGGAGACAGGGGCCGGAGTCTATGGCTACACCTTC. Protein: CASSLAETGAGVYGYTF. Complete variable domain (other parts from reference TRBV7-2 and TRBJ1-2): GAGVSQSPSNKVTEKGKDVELRCDPISGHTALYWYRQSLGQGLEFLIYFQGNSAPDKSGLPSDRFSAERTGGSVSTLTIQRTQQEDSAVYLCASSLAETGAGVYGYTFGSGTRLTVV.

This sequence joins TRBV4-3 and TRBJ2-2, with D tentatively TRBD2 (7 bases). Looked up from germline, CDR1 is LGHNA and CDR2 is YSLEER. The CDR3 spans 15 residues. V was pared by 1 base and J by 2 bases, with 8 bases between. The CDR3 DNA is TGCGCCAGCAGCCAAGCGGGGGGCAACACCGGGGAGCTGTTTTTT. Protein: CASSQAGGNTGELFF.

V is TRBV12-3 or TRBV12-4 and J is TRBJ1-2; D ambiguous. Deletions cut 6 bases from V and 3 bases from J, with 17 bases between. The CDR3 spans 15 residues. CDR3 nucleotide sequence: TGTGCCAGCAGCCCACCCCCGACACAGCACTATGGCTACACCTTC. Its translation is CASSPPPTQHYGYTF.

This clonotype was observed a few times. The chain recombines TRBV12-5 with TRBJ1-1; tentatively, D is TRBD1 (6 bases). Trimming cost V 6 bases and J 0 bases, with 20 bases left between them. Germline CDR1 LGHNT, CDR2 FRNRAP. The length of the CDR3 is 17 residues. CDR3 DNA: TGTGCTAGTGGACTTACAGGGACGGTAGACATGAACACTGAAGCTTTCTTT. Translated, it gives CASGLTGTVDMNTEAFF.

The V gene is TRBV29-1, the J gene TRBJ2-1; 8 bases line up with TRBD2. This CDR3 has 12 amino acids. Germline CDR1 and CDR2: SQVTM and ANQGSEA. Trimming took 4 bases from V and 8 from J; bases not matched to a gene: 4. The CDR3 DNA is TGCAGCGTTGCGCGGGGGGCTGATGAGCAGTTCTTC. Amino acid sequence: CSVARGADEQFF.

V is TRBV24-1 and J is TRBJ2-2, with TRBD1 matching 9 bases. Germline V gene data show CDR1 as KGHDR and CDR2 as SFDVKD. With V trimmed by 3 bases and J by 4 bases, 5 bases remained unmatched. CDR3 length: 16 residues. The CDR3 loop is CATSDPRTGVTGELFF. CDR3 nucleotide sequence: TGTGCCACCAGTGATCCCCGGACAGGGGTCACCGGGGAGCTGTTTTTT.

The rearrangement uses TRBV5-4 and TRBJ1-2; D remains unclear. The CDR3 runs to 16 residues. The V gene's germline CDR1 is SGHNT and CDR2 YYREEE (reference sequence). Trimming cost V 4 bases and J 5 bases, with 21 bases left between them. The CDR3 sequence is CASSDMVGQWKYGYTF. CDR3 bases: TGTGCCAGCAGCGATATGGTGGGTCAGTGGAAATATGGCTACACCTTC.